Below, one T cell receptor (beta chain) is given with its context. These data originate in a study of blood T cell repertoires in COVID-19. Whole-study context: COVID-19 samples, acute and convalescent, were from the United States, Italy and Spain. The analysed material was cDNA or gDNA that came from T cells, B-cell-depleted T cells, or PBMCs.

Assignments of participants to cohorts depended upon their own reported clinical history. Cohort 3 recovered donors had two negative PCRs, clearance, or symptom resolution. Trimming removed 8 bases at V and 1 base at J, with 11 bases between. CDR3 length: 13 amino acids. Germline V gene sequence: CDR1 MRHNA, CDR2 SNTAGT. Assay used: immunoSEQ multiplex PCR; TCRdb lists only in-frame clones, some missing. Of fewer than 450,000 clones listed, 85% to 90% are singletons. The material sequenced was PBMCs or T cells enriched from blood (not recorded which). This sequence joins TRBV6-4 and TRBJ1-1; D gene unclear. The source is a woman aged 18-29 years who had recovered from COVID-19. CDR3 coding DNA: TGTGCCAGCTCCCGGACTGAGAACACTGAAGCTTTCTTT. Translating it yields CASSRTENTEAFF.